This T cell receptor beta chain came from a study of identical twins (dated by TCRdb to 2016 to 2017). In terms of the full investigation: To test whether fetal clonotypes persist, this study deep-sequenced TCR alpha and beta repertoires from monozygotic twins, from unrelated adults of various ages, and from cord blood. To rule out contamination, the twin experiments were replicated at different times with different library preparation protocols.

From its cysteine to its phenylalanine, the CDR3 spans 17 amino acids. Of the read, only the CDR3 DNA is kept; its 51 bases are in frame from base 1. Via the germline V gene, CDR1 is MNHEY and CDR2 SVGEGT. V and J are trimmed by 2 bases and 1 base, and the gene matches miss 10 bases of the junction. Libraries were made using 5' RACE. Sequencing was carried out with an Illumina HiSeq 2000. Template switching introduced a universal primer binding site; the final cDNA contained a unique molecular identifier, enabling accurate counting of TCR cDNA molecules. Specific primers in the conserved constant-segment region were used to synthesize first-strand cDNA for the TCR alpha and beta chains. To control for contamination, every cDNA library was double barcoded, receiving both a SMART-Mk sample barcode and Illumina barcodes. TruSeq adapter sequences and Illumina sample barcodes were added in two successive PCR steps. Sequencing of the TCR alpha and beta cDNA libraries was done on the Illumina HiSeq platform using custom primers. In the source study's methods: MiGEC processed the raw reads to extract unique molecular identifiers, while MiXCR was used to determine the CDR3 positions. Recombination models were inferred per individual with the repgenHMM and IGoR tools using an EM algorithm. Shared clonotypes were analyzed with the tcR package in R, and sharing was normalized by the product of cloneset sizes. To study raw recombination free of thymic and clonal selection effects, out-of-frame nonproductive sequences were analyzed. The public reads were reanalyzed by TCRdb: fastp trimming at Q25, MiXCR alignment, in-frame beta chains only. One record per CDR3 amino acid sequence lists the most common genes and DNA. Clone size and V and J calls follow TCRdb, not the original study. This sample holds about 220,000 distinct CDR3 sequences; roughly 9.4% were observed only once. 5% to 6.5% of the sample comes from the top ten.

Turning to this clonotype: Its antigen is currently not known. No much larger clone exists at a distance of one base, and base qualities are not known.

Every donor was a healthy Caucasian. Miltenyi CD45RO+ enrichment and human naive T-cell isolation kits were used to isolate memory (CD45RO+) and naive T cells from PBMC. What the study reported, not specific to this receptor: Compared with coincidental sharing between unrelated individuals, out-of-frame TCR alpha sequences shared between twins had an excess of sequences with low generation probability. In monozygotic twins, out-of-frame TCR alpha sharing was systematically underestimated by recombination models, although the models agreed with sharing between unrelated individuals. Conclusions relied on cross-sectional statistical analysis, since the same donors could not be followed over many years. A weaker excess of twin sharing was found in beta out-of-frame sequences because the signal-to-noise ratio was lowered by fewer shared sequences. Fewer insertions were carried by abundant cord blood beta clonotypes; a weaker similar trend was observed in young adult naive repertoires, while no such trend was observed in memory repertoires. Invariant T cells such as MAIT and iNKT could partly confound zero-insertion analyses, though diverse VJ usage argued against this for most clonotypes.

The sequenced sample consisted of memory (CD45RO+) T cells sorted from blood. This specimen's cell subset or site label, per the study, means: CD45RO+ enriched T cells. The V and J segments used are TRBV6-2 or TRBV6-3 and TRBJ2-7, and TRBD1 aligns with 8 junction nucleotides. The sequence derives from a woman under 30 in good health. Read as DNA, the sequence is TGTGCCAGCAGTTACCCGACCGGGACAGGATTTTCCTACGAGCAGTACTTC. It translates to CASSYPTGTGFSYEQYF.